The 9 T cell receptor beta chains in this list originate from one sample, sequenced in a study of cytomegalovirus exposure and HLA in healthy donors (dated by TCRdb to about 2017). Receptor amplification or capture employed the immunoSEQ multiplex PCR assay. The multiplex PCR relied on a mix of 60 forward primers for TCR Vbeta segments and 13 reverse primers for TCR Jbeta segments. The source is immuneACCESS, and TCRdb retained only in-frame sequences with V and J called. Part of the clones is not carried over; for the studies checked, unresolved V genes explain less than half of this, and the remainder is unexplained. In this sample the table shows almost 200,000 clones, roughly 85% of which occur a single time. Of the sample, 4% to 4.5% falls within the top ten clones. Sequencing used PBMCs. Every receptor here comes from a woman aged 30 to 39 in good health and CMV-seropositive.

The chain combines TRBV19 with TRBJ1-5, with D possibly being TRBD1 (6 bases). Trimming cost V 0 bases and J 7 bases, with 10 bases left between them. The V gene's germline CDR1 is LNHDA and CDR2 SQIVND (reference sequence). This CDR3 contains 14 residues. The CDR3 nucleotides read TGTGCCAGTAGTATAGACCTCAGGGGCCAGCCCCAGCATTTT. This codes for CASSIDLRGQPQHF.

The chain joins TRBV4-1 to TRBJ2-1, with 11 bases lining up with TRBD2. V lost 1 base, J lost 9 bases, and 5 bases stayed unmatched. The germline V gene encodes CDR1 MGHRA and CDR2 YSYEKL. CDR3 size: 15 residues. The CDR3 coding sequence is TGCGCCAGCAGCCAAGCCCTAGCGGGAGGAGGTGAGCAGTTCTTC. It yields the protein CASSQALAGGGEQFF.

V is TRBV29-1 and J is TRBJ2-7, with TRBD1 matching over 8 bases. Per germline, CDR1 SQVTM and CDR2 ANQGSEA. V trimming: 3 bases; J trimming: 0 bases; junction bases outside the gene matches: 7. This CDR3 spans 15 amino acids. CDR3 sequence (DNA): TGCAGCGTTGAGGGCGGACAGGGCCTCTCCTACGAGCAGTACTTC. It codes for CSVEGGQGLSYEQYF.

The chain recombines TRBV6-5 with TRBJ2-3, with a weak D call TRBD2 (5 bases). V lost 6 bases, J lost 2 bases, and 12 bases lay in between. The CDR3 is 14 amino acids. Germline V gene sequence: CDR1 MNHEY, CDR2 SVGAGI. The CDR3 sequence is CASRPPSNTDTQYF. CDR3 DNA sequence: TGTGCCAGCAGACCTCCTAGCAACACAGATACGCAGTATTTT.

This chain links TRBV15 with TRBJ2-3; 7 bases agree with TRBD2. The germline V gene encodes CDR1 LNHNV and CDR2 YYDKDF (reference sequence). This CDR3 is built from 14 residues. Unmatched junction bases numbered 5, after V lost 0 bases and J lost 8 bases. The CDR3 sequence is CATSRELASGTQYF. The CDR3 nucleotides are TGTGCCACCAGCAGAGAACTAGCGTCCGGTACGCAGTATTTT.

V usage is TRBV5-1 and J usage is TRBJ2-2; TRBD2 might be the D (6 bases). CDR1 is SGHRS, CDR2 YFSETQ, per germline. V was clipped by 4 bases and J by 0 bases, with 13 bases between them. The CDR3 loop spans 16 amino acids. The CDR3 DNA is TGCGCCAGCAGCCAACGACTAGTCCCGAACACCGGGGAGCTGTTTTTT. Protein sequence: CASSQRLVPNTGELFF.

Only one count was recorded for this clone. The rearrangement links TRBV6-4 to TRBJ1-5, with 9 bases identical to TRBD1. V gave up 6 bases and J gave up 5 bases; unmatched junction bases: 8. The CDR3 extends over 15 amino acids. CDR1 and CDR2 (germline): MRHNA, SNTAGT. CDR3 residues: CASSPTDRGDQPQHF. CDR3 in DNA: TGTGCCAGCAGCCCCACGGACAGGGGAGATCAGCCCCAGCATTTT.

J is TRBJ2-3 and V is TRBV2; D gene uncertain. The CDR3 runs to 14 residues. V lost 7 bases and J lost 5, with 16 bases in between. Germline CDR1 SNHLY, CDR2 FYNNEI. The CDR3 is CASTLEAGGDTQYF. In DNA, the CDR3 is TGTGCCAGCACCCTTGAGGCCGGCGGAGATACGCAGTATTTT.

The chain employs TRBV10-2 and TRBJ2-7; no reliable D call. Germline V CDR1 and CDR2: WSHSY, SAAADI. This CDR3 contains 13 residues. V lost 0 bases and J lost 4, with 7 bases in between. The CDR3 DNA reads as TGCGCCAGCAGTGAGTCGAACGGTTACGAGCAGTACTTC. As protein: CASSESNGYEQYF.